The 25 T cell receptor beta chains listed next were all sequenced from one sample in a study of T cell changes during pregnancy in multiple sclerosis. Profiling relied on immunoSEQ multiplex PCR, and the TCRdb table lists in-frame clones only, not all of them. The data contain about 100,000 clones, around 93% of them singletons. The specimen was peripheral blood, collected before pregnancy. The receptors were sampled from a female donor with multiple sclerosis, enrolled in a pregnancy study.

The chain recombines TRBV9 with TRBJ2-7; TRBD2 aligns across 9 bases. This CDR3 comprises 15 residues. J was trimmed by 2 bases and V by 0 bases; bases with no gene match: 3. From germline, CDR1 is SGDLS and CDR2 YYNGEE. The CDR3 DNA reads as TGTGCCAGCAGCGTAGGACTAGCGGCAACCTACGAGCAGTACTTC. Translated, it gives CASSVGLAATYEQYF.

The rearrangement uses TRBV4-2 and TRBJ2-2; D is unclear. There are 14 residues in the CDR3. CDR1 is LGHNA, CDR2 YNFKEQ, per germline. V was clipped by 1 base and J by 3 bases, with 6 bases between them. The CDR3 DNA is TGTGCCAGCAGCCAAGTACAGCACACCGGGGAGCTGTTTTTT. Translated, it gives CASSQVQHTGELFF.

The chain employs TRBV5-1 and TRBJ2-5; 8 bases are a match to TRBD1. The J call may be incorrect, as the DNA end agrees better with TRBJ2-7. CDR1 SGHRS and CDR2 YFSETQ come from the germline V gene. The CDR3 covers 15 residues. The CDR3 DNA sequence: TGCGCCAGCAGCTTGGGGACAGGGCTCTCCTACGAGCAGTACTTC. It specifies CASSLGTGLSYEQYF.

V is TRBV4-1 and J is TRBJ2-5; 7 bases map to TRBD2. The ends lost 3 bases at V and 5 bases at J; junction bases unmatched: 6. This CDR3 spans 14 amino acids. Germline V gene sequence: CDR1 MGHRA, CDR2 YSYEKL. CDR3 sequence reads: CASSQQEAGETQYF. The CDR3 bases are TGCGCCAGCAGCCAGCAGGAAGCGGGGGAGACCCAGTACTTC.

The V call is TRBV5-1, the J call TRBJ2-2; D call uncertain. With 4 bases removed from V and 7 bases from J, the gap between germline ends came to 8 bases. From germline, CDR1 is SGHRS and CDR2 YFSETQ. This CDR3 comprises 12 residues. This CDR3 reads CASSPPGGELFF. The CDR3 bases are TGCGCCAGCAGCCCCCCGGGCGGGGAGCTGTTTTTT.

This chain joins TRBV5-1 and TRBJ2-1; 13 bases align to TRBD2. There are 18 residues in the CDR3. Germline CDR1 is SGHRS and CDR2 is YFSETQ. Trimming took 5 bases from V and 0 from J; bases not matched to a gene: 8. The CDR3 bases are TGCGCCAGCAGATCGGGACTAGCGGGACCCAGCTCCTACAATGAGCAGTTCTTC. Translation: CASRSGLAGPSSYNEQFF.

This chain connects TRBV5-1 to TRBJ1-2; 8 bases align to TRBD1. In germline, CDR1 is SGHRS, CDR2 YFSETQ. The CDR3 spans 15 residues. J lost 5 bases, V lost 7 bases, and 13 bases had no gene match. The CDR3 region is CASRSPGQGGYGYTF. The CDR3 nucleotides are TGCGCCAGCCGCTCCCCAGGACAGGGAGGGTATGGCTACACCTTC.

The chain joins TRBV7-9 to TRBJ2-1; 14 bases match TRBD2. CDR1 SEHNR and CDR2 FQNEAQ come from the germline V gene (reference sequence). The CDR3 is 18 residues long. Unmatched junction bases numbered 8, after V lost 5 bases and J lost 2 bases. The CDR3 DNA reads TGTGCCAGCAGCCCCGGGACTAGCGGGGGCGGAACCTACAATGAGCAGTTCTTC. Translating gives CASSPGTSGGGTYNEQFF.

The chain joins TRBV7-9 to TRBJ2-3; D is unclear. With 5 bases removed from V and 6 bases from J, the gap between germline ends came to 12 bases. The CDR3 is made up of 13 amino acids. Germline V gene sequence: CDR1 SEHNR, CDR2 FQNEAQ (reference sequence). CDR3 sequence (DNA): TGTGCCAGCAGCCCAGAGGTCCTGGATACGCAGTATTTT. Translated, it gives CASSPEVLDTQYF.

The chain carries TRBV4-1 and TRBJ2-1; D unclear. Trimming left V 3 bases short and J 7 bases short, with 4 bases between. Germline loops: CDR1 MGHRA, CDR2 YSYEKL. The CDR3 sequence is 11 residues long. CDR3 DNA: TGCGCCAGCAGCCAGTCAAATGAGCAGTTCTTC. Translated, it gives CASSQSNEQFF.

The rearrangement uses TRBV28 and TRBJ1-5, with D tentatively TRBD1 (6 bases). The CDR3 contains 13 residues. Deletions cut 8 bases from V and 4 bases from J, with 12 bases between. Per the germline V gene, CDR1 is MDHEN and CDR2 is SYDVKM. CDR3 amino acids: CASYRQENQPQHF. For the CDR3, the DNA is TGTGCCAGCTACAGACAGGAAAATCAGCCCCAGCATTTT.

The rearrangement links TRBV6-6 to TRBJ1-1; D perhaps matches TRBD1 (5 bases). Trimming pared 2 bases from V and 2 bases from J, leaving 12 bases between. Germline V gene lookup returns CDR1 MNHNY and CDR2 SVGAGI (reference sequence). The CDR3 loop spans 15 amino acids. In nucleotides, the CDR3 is TGTGCCAGCAGTTACACACAGGCGGTTAACACTGAAGCTTTCTTT. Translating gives CASSYTQAVNTEAFF.

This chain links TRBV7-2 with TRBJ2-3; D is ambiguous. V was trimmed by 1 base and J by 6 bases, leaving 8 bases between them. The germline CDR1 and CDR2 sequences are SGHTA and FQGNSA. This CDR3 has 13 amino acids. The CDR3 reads CASSLVLRDTQYF. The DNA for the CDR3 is TGTGCCAGCAGCTTAGTATTGCGGGATACGCAGTATTTT.

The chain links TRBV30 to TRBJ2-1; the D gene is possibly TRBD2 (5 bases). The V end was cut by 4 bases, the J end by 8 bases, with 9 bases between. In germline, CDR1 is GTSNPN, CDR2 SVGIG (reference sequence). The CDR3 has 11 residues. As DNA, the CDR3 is TGTGCCTGGACTAGCTCCGATGAGCAGTTCTTC. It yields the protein CAWTSSDEQFF.

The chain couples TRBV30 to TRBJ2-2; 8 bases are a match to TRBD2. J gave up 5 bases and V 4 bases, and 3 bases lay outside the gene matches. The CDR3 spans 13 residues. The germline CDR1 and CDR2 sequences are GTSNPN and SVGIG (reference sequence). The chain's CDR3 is CAWTSGLTGELFF. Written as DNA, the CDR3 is TGTGCCTGGACTAGCGGGTTGACCGGGGAGCTGTTTTTT.

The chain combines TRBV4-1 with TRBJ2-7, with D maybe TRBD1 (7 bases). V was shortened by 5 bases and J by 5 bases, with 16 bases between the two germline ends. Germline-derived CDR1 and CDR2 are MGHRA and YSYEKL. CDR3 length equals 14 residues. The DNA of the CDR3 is TGCGCCAGCAGCGGTGTCGGAGGGGGCAACGAGCAGTACTTC. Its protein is CASSGVGGGNEQYF.

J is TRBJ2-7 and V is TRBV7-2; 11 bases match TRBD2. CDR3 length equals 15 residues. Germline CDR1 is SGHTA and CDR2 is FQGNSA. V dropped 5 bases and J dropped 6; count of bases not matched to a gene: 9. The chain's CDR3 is CASSPIAGGPGEQYF. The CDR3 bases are TGTGCCAGCAGCCCGATAGCGGGAGGGCCCGGCGAGCAGTACTTC.

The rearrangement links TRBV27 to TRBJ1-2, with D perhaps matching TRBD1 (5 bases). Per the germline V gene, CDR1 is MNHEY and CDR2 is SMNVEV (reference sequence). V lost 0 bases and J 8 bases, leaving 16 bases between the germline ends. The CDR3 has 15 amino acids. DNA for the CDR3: TGTGCCAGCAGTTTATCTCGGGGTTCGGGGGGGGGCTACACCTTC. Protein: CASSLSRGSGGGYTF.

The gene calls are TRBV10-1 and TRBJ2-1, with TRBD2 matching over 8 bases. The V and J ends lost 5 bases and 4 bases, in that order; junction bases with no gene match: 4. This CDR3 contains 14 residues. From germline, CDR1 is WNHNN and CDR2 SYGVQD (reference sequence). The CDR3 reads CASSRGGPYNEQFF. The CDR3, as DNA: TGCGCCAGCAGTCGGGGGGGGCCGTACAATGAGCAGTTCTTC.

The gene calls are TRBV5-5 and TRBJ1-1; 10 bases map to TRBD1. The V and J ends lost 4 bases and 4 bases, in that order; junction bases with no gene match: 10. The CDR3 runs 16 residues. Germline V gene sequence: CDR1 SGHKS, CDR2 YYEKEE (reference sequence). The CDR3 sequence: CASSESTGGRGTEAFF. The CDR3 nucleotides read TGTGCCAGCAGCGAGTCGACAGGGGGCAGGGGCACTGAAGCTTTCTTT.

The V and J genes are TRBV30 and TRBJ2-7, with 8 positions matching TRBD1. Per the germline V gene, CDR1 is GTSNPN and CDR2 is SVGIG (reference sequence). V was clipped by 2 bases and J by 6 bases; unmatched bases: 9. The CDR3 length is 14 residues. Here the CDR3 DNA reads TGTGCCTGGAGTCCAACTCAGGGGGCGGGCGAGCAGTACTTC. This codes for CAWSPTQGAGEQYF.

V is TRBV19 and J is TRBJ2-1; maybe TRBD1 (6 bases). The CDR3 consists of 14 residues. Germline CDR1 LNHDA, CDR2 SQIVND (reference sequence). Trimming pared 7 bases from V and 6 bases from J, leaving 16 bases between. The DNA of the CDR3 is TGTGCCAGTAAGCTGACAGGCCCAACCAATGAGCAGTTCTTC. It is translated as CASKLTGPTNEQFF.

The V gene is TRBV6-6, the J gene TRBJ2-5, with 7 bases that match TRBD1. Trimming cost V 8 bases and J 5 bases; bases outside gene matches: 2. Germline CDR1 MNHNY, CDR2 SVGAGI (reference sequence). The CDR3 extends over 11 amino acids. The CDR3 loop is CASLRGETQYF. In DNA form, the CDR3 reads TGTGCCAGCCTCAGGGGGGAGACCCAGTACTTC.

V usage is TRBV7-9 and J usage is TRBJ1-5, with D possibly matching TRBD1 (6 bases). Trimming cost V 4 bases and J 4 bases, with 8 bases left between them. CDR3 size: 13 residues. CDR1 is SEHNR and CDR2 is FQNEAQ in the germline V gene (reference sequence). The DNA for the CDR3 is TGTGCCAGCAGCTCAGGACAGAATCAGCCCCAGCATTTT. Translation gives CASSSGQNQPQHF.

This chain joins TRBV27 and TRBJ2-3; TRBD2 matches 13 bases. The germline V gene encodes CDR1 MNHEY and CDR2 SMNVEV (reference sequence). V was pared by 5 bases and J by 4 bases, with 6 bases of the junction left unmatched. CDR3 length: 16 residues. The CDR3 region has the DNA TGTGCCAGCAGTCCAACTAGCGGGAGGGCGTCAGATACGCAGTATTTT. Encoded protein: CASSPTSGRASDTQYF.